One sample yielded the 10 T cell receptor beta chains listed below, sequenced in a study of blood T cells in healthy people across ages. Primed by a sample-barcoded 5' primer and a J-beta primer mix, a second PCR proceeded for about 6 to 11 cycles. TCRdb re-called the 5' RACE reads through MiXCR, storing one row per CDR3 protein. This sample carries 540,000 or so distinct CDR3 sequences, around 24% of them seen once, and the ten largest clones take roughly 10%. The data also belong to a second study, concerning T cells of mothers and their children.

Sequenced sample: blood. All receptors derive from a boy aged 5 to 17 in good health.

The rearrangement uses TRBV24-1 and TRBJ2-5; 8 nucleotides match TRBD1. This CDR3 has 15 amino acids. Per germline, CDR1 KGHDR and CDR2 SFDVKD. After removal of 4 bases from V and 6 bases from J, the junction contained 9 bases not matched to a gene. Here the CDR3 reads CATSDPTGGEKTQYF. CDR3 nucleotides: TGTGCCACCAGTGACCCCACAGGGGGTGAAAAGACCCAGTACTTC.

The rearrangement uses TRBV29-1 and TRBJ2-1; 14 bases are a match to TRBD2. CDR1 and CDR2 from the germline V gene are SQVTM and ANQGSEA. CDR3 length: 15 amino acids. V lost 7 bases to trimming and J lost 4 bases; unmatched junction nucleotides: 6. CDR3 nucleotides: TGCAGCGCCTGGACTAGCGGGGGGATATACAATGAGCAGTTCTTC. Its translation is CSAWTSGGIYNEQFF.

This chain links TRBV3-1 with TRBJ2-5; D gene ambiguous. Trimming left V 1 base short and J 10 bases short, with 7 bases between. Germline CDR1 is LGHDT and CDR2 is YNNKEL (reference sequence). The length of the CDR3 is 11 residues. CDR3 nucleotides: TGTGCCAGCAGCCAAGCAATAAGCCAGTACTTC. It codes for CASSQAISQYF.

This clonotype has just a few counts. The chain has TRBV4-2 and TRBJ1-1; 7 bases are a match to TRBD1. The CDR3 contains 16 residues. The germline V gene encodes CDR1 LGHNA and CDR2 YNFKEQ. The junction had 8 bases not matched to a gene; V was cut back by 0 bases and J by 4 bases. The CDR3 protein is CASSQDSSYRGTEAFF. In nucleotides, the CDR3 is TGTGCCAGCAGCCAAGATAGTTCCTACAGGGGCACTGAAGCTTTCTTT.

The V and J genes are TRBV20-1 and TRBJ1-2, with TRBD1 as a possible D gene (5 bases). The CDR3 length is 12 residues. The ends were cut back, 0 bases at V and 8 bases at J, with 10 bases in the middle. Germline V gene lookup returns CDR1 DFQATT and CDR2 SNEGSKA (reference sequence). The CDR3 DNA reads as TGCAGTGCTAGAGATTGGGACGTCGGCTACACCTTC. It yields the protein CSARDWDVGYTF.

In its sample, this clonotype was seen a few times. The chain links TRBV20-1 to TRBJ2-3; a weak D match, TRBD2 (7 bases). Germline loops: CDR1 DFQATT, CDR2 SNEGSKA (reference sequence). The V end lost 5 bases, the J end lost 3 bases, and 15 bases lay between the germline ends. CDR3 length: 14 residues. CDR3 region: CSALSGGPTDTQYF. The CDR3 DNA reads as TGCAGTGCTTTATCGGGGGGCCCAACAGATACGCAGTATTTT.

This clonotype was detected a few times. This CDR3 reads CASSSLTGILCEQYF. The CDR3 nucleotides are TGTGCCAGCAGTTCTTTGACAGGGATACTGTGCGAGCAGTACTTC. J is TRBJ2-7 and V is TRBV28; 7 bases agree with TRBD1. From germline, CDR1 is MDHEN and CDR2 SYDVKM. V shed 4 bases, J shed 6 bases, and the junction held 12 bases outside the gene matches. The CDR3 consists of 15 residues.

CDR3 nucleotides: TGTGCCAGCAGCCAAGATTCTAGGACTAGCGGCCAAGAGACCCAGTACTTC. It encodes CASSQDSRTSGQETQYF. The chain has TRBV14 and TRBJ2-5; 10 bases match TRBD2. Trimming removed 0 bases from V and 1 base from J; junction bases left unmatched: 5. This CDR3 spans 17 amino acids. Germline V CDR1 and CDR2: SGHDN, FVKESK.

The CDR3: CASSWGTGGAQRNYGYTF. CDR3 in DNA: TGTGCCAGCAGCTGGGGGACAGGGGGCGCGCAAAGAAATTATGGCTACACCTTC. The genes are TRBV7-9 and TRBJ1-2, with 12 bases fitting TRBD1. V shed 4 bases and J 5 bases; nucleotides not matched to a gene: 14. This CDR3 has 18 amino acids. Germline loops: CDR1 SEHNR, CDR2 FQNEAQ (reference sequence). The full variable domain, rest sourced from reference TRBV7-9 and TRBJ1-2, is DTGVSQNPRHKITKRGQNVTFRCDPISEHNRLYWYRQTLGQGPEFLTYFQNEAQLEKSRLLSDRFSAERPKGSFSTLEIQRTEQGDSAMYLCASSWGTGGAQRNYGYTFGSGTRLTVV.

DNA for the CDR3: TGTGCCAGCAGCGTATCCCACTCTGGGGCCAACGTCCTGACTTTC. Translation gives CASSVSHSGANVLTF. The J gene is TRBJ2-6, the V gene TRBV9; D unclear. CDR1 and CDR2 (germline): SGDLS, YYNGEE. V lost 1 base to trimming and J lost 0 bases, with 5 bases between them. The length of the CDR3 is 15 residues.